Ten or more counts support the clone carrying this T cell receptor (beta chain). The source of the sample is a study of low-dose radiotherapy and immunotherapy resistance in tumors. Primers targeting TRAV and TRBV primed first-strand cDNA, covering alpha and beta chains. For amplifying TCRs, the PCR ran for approximately 21 cycles with Phusion, which was used together with a constant-region primer and the adapter on the V primers. From the reads, TCRdb called clonotypes with MiXCR, one entry per CDR3 protein. The sample yields approximately 80,000 distinct CDR3 sequences, 17% seen once. Described time point: after trial treatment. Specified treatment: LDRT plus nivolumab, ipilimumab, low-dose cyclophosphamide and aspirin (RACIN trial). The CDR3 loop spans 13 amino acids. Deletions cut 3 bases from V and 7 bases from J, with 10 bases between. From germline, CDR1 is DFQATT and CDR2 SNEGSKA (reference sequence).

The V and J genes are TRBV20-1 and TRBJ1-6; D gene ambiguous. This receptor was obtained from a male donor with prostate cancer. The sample consisted of PBMCs, taken after low-dose radiotherapy plus immunotherapy. CDR3 coding DNA: TGCAGTGCTAGGGCCAGTGGAAATTCACCCCTCCACTTT. This codes for CSARASGNSPLHF.